This T cell receptor (beta chain) is from a study of monozygotic twins with inflammatory bowel disease. This CDR3 comprises 16 residues. CDR1 is MNHNS and CDR2 is SASEGT in the germline V gene. TCRdb re-called the 5' RACE reads; one entry per CDR3 protein, DNA not given. Recorded for this sample: about 160,000 distinct CDR3 sequences. Sequenced input: blood. The chain links TRBV6-1 to TRBJ2-1; TCRdb names TRBD2, which stays unverified in the absence of DNA. The clonotype originates from a human donor with ulcerative colitis or Crohn's disease, or a healthy co-twin of an affected twin (not recorded which). The CDR3 protein is CASSAIAGGPSNEQFF.